A selection of T cell receptor beta chains follows, all from one sample in a study of CD8 T cells in ankylosing spondylitis. Via MiXCR, TCRdb re-called the 5' RACE reads, giving one row per CDR3 protein. Here the sample spans under 450,000 distinct CDR3 sequences, roughly 18% being singletons. The specimen was blood, either unsorted or a sorted T cell fraction (not recorded which). The receptor source for this set is a male donor with ankylosing spondylitis. CDR3s include the opening cysteine and the closing phenylalanine or tryptophan. A D gene is named only where the DNA matches it firmly. Clone size appears in some rows only: once, few, many, or a class for an expanded clone.

j_call d_call clone_size v_call cdr3_nt cdr3_aa
TRBJ2-2 - many TRBV3-1 TGTGCCAGCAGCCAAGCTGGGCACGGGGAGCTGTTTTTT CASSQAGHGELFF
TRBJ2-5 - - TRBV28 TGTGCCAGCAGTTTAGTCTTTGGTGGAGAGACCCAGTACTTC CASSLVFGGETQYF
TRBJ1-1 - - TRBV9 TGTGCCAGCAGCATACAGCCGGGCGGACACACTGAAGCTTTCTTT CASSIQPGGHTEAFF
TRBJ1-2 - - TRBV2 TGTGCCAGCCTGACGGAGGCGAGCTATGGCTACACCTTC CASLTEASYGYTF
TRBJ2-7 - - TRBV7-2 TGTGCCAGCAGCTTAGCGGGCGGGATCGCCTACGAGCAGTACTTC CASSLAGGIAYEQYF
TRBJ1-1 - - TRBV28 TGTGCCAGCACCCTAGGGAGGGGGAACACTGAAGCTTTCTTT CASTLGRGNTEAFF
TRBJ1-1 - - TRBV5-5 TGTGCCAGCAGCGCGGACGGGAGTTTGAACACTGAAGCTTTCTTT CASSADGSLNTEAFF
TRBJ2-2 TRBD2 many TRBV12-3/TRBV12-4 TGTGCCAGCAGGGGGACTAGCACCGGGGAGCTGTTTTTT CASRGTSTGELFF
TRBJ2-1 TRBD2 - TRBV9 TGTGCCAGCAGCGTTGCGACTAGCGCCTACAATGAGCAGTTCTTC CASSVATSAYNEQFF
TRBJ1-2 - few TRBV5-1 TGCGCCAGCAGCTTGGCTACCGTGGGGCAGGGCAGTGGCGGCTACACCTTC CASSLATVGQGSGGYTF
TRBJ2-5 TRBD2 - TRBV7-9 TGTGCCAGCAGCTCCCCGGGACTAGCGGGGTGGGAGACCCAGTACTTC CASSSPGLAGWETQYF
TRBJ2-4 TRBD2 - TRBV9 TGTGCCCTAAGCGGGAGGGGGCACTTC CALSGRGHF
TRBJ1-1 - few TRBV20-1 TGCAGTGCTAGAGAGGGGCAGGGCCCCACTGAAGCTTTCTTT CSAREGQGPTEAFF
TRBJ1-2 - - TRBV18 TGTGCCAGCTCGGCAGCGGACTATGGCTACACCTTC CASSAADYGYTF
TRBJ1-2 TRBD1 - TRBV2 TGTGCCAGCAGTGAAGAAGGGACAGGGGTTGGCTACACCTTC CASSEEGTGVGYTF
TRBJ2-1 - - TRBV29-1 TGCAGCGTGCAGTCTCTAGGGGAGCAGTTCTTC CSVQSLGEQFF
TRBJ2-7 - many TRBV7-9 TGTGCCAGCAGCTTAGACAGGGCTGGTAACGAGCAGTACTTC CASSLDRAGNEQYF
TRBJ1-2 - few TRBV4-1 TGCGCCAGCAGCCAAGATGATTCGGGGGTTAACTATGGCTACACCTTC CASSQDDSGVNYGYTF
TRBJ1-2 TRBD1 few TRBV5-6 TGTGCCAGCAGCTTCGACAGGGATGGCTACACCTTC CASSFDRDGYTF
TRBJ2-2 - few TRBV4-2 TGTGCCAGCAGCCCCGGGGACAAGGCTACCAGGGAGCTGTTTTTT CASSPGDKATRELFF
TRBJ2-1 TRBD2 few TRBV7-8 TGTGCCAGCAGCCAAGGACTAGCGGGTAATTATGAGCAGTTCTTC CASSQGLAGNYEQFF
TRBJ1-2 TRBD1 - TRBV29-1 TGCAGCGTTGAAGACCGGGACAGGGGGTTCTATGGCTACACCTTC CSVEDRDRGFYGYTF
TRBJ2-2 - many TRBV12-3/TRBV12-4 TGTGCCAGCAGTTTCCTTTCGGGACTCTCACGAACCGGGGAGCTGTTTTTT CASSFLSGLSRTGELFF
TRBJ1-2 - - TRBV7-9 TGTGCCAGCAGCTTAGTTTCAGGGACTAACTATGGCTACACCTTC CASSLVSGTNYGYTF
TRBJ1-1 - few TRBV2 TGTGCCAGCAGTGAACCCCCTCAGGCCCTCGGGAACACTGAAGCTTTCTTT CASSEPPQALGNTEAFF
TRBJ2-1 - - TRBV2 TGTGCCAGCAGCGCCCTAGGGAATGAGCAGTTCTTC CASSALGNEQFF
TRBJ2-1 - many TRBV5-1 TGCGCCAGCAGCTTGGAAGCAGGGTACAATGAGCAGTTCTTC CASSLEAGYNEQFF
TRBJ1-6 - - TRBV6-1 TGTGCCAGCAGTGAAGCGGGGCACATCTCGTCACCCCTCCACTTT CASSEAGHISSPLHF
TRBJ2-6 - - TRBV20-1 TGCAGTGCTAGAAACAGGGCCAACGTCCTGACTTTC CSARNRANVLTF
TRBJ1-5 - few TRBV20-1 TGCAGTGCTAGCTCCGGGGGGGGAGGGCAATATAGCAATCAGCCCCAGCATTTT CSASSGGGGQYSNQPQHF
TRBJ2-5 TRBD1 few TRBV18 TGTGCCAGCTCACGAGGGCGGACAGGGGAGACCCAGTACTTC CASSRGRTGETQYF
TRBJ1-1 - - TRBV7-9 TGTGCCAGCAGCTTAGCCTCGACAGGATCCGAAGCTTTCTTT CASSLASTGSEAFF
TRBJ2-5 - few TRBV29-1 TGCAGCGTTGCTATGGGGGCGGAGACCCAGTACTTC CSVAMGAETQYF
TRBJ1-6 - - TRBV2 TGTGCCAGCACCGGGACATCAATACCCCTCCACTTT CASTGTSIPLHF